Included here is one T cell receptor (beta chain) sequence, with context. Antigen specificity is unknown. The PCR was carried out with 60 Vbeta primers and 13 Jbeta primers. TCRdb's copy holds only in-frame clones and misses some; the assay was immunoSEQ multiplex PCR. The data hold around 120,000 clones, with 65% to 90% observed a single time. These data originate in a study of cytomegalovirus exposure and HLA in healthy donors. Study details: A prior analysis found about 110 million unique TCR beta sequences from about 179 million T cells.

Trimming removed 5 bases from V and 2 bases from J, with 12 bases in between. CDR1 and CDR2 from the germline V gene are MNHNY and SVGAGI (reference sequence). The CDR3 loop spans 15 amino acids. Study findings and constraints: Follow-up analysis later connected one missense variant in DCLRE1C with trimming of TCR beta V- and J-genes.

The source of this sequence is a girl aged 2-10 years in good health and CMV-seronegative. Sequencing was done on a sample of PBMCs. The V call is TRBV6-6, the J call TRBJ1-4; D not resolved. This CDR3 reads CASSQTRLTNEKLFF. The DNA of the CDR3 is TGTGCCAGCAGTCAAACGCGACTTACTAATGAAAAACTGTTTTTT.